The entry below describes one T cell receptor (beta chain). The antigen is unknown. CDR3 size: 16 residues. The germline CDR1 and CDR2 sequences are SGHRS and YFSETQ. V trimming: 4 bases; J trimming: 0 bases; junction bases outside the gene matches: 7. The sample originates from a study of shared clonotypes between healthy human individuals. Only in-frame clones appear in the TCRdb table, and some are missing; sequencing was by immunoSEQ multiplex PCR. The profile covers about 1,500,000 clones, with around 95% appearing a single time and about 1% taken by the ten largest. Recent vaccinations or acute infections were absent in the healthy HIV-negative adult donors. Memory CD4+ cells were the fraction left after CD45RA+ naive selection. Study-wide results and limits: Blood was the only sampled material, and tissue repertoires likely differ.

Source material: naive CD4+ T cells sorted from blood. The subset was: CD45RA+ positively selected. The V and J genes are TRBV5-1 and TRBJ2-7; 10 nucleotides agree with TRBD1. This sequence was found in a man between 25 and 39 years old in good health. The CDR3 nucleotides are TGCGCCAGCAGCGCCAGACAGGGGGCTTTCTCCTACGAGCAGTACTTC. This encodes CASSARQGAFSYEQYF.